This TCR beta chain appears in the sequencing data of a study of blood T cell repertoires in COVID-19. CDR1 is SEHNR, CDR2 FQNEAQ, per germline (reference sequence). V dropped 5 bases and J dropped 0 bases, with 10 bases sitting between them. The CDR3 consists of 14 residues. Using immunoSEQ multiplex PCR, the repertoire was profiled, and TCRdb retains in-frame clones only, with some absent. This table has roughly 70,000 clones, roughly 80% appearing once. This TCR was recovered from a man aged 70-80 years who had recovered from COVID-19. V and J are TRBV7-9 and TRBJ1-2, with no clear D. Sequencing input: peripheral blood. The CDR3 region is CASSPIDSNYGYTF. The CDR3 bases are TGTGCCAGCAGCCCGATAGACTCTAACTATGGCTACACCTTC.